This TCR beta chain was recovered during a study of identical twins. This CDR3 comprises 16 residues. Germline CDR1 and CDR2: ENHRY and SYGVKD. J was trimmed by 8 bases and V by 5 bases; bases with no gene match: 8. Whole-study results and caveats: Insertions were fewer in abundant cord blood beta clonotypes, whereas memory repertoires showed none of this pattern. Within monozygotic twins, out-of-frame TCR alpha sharing was underestimated by the models.

A word on this clonotype: Its antigen is still unknown.

TCRdb called the 5' RACE reads again in MiXCR, with one record for every CDR3 protein. The sample comprises 700,000 or so distinct CDR3 sequences, 8.6% of which are singletons, and 0.75% to 1% rests with the top ten. In addition, the sample was reused for a study of yellow fever vaccine responses in identical twins.

Sequenced: PBMCs. This receptor was identified in a woman aged 18-35 years in good health. This chain uses TRBV10-3 with TRBJ2-1, with TRBD2 matching over 14 bases. The CDR3 here is CAISHPGTSGRDEQFF. CDR3 nucleotide sequence: TGTGCCATCAGTCACCCCGGGACTAGCGGGAGAGATGAGCAGTTCTTC.